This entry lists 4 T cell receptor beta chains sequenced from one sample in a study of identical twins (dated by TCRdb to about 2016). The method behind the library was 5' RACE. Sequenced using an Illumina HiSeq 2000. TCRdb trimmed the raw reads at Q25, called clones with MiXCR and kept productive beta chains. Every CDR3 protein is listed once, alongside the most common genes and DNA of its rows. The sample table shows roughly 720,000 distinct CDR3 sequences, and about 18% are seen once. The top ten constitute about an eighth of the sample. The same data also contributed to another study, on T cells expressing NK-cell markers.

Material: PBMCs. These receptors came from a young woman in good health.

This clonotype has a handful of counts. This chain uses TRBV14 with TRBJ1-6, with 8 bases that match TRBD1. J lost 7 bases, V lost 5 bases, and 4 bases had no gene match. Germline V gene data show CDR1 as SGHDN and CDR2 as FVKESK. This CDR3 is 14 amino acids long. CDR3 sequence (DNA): TGTGCCAGCAGCTCTTGGACAGGGAATTCACCCCTCCACTTT. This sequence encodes CASSSWTGNSPLHF.

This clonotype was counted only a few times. Written as DNA, the CDR3 is TGTGCCAGCATCGTTGGAGGGGGCTACCGCACAGATACGCAGTATTTT. Protein sequence: CASIVGGGYRTDTQYF. The genes are TRBV5-5 and TRBJ2-3; TRBD1 is a possible D gene (7 bases). V was cut by 6 bases and J by 1 base, with 18 bases left in between. In germline, CDR1 is SGHKS, CDR2 YYEKEE (reference sequence). The CDR3 covers 16 residues.

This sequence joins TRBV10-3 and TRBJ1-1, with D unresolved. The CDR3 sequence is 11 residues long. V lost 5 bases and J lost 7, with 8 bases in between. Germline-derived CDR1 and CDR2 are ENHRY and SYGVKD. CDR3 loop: CAISSDLEAFF. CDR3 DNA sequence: TGTGCCATCAGTTCTGACCTTGAAGCTTTCTTT.

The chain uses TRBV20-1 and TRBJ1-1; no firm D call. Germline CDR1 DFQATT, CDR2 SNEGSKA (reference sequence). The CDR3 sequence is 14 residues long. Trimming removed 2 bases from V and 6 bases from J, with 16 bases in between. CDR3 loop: CSARKLTHAAEAFF. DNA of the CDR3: TGCAGTGCTAGAAAGTTAACCCACGCCGCTGAAGCTTTCTTT.